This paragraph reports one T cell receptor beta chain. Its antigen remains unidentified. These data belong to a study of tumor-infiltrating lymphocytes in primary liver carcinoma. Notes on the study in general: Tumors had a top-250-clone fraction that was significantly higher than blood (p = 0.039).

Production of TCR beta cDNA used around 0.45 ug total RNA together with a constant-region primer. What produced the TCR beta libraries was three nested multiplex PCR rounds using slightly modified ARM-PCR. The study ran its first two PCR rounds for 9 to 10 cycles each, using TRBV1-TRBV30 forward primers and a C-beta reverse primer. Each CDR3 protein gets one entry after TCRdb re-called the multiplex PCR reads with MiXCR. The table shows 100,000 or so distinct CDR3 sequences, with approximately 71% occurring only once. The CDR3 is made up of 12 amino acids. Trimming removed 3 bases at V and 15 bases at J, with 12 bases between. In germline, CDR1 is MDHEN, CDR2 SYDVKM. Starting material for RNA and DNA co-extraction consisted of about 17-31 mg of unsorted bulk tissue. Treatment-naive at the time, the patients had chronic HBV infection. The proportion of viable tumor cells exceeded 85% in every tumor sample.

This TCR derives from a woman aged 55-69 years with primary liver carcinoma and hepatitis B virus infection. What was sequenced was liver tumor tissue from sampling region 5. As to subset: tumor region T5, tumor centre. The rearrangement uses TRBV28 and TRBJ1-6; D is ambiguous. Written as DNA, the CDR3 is TGTGCCAGCAGTTTGACTAGGGTTAACCTCCACTTT. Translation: CASSLTRVNLHF.